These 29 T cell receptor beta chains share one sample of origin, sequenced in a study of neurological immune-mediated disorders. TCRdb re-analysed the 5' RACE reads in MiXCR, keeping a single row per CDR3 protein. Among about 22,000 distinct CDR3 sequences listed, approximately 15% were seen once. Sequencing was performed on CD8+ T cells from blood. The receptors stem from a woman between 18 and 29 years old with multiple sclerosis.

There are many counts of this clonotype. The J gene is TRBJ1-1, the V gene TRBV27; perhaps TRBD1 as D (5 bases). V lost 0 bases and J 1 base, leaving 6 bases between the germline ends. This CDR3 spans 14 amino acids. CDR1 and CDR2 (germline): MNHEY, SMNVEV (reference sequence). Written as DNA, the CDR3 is TGTGCCAGCAGTTTATCGACAGCGAACACTGAAGCTTTCTTT. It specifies CASSLSTANTEAFF.

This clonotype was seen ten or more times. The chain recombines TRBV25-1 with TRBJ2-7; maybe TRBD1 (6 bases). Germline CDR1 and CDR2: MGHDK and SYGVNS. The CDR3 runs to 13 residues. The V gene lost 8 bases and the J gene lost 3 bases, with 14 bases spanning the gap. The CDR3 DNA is TGTGCCAGCTCGGACAGCGACGGCTACGAGCAGTACGTC. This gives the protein CASSDSDGYEQYV.

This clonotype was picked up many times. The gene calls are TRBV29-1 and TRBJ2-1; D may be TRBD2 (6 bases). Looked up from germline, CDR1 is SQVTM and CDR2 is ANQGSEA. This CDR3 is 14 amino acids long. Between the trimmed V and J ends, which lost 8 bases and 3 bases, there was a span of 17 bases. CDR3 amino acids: CSTERGASYNEQFF. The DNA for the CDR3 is TGCAGCACGGAGCGCGGGGCTAGCTACAATGAGCAGTTCTTC.

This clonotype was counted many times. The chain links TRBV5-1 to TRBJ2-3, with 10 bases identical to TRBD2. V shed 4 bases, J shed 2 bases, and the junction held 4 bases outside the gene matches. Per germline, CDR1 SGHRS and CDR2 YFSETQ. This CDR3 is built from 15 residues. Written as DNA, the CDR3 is TGCGCCAGCAGCCCCACTAGCGGGGTCACAGATACGCAGTATTTT. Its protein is CASSPTSGVTDTQYF.

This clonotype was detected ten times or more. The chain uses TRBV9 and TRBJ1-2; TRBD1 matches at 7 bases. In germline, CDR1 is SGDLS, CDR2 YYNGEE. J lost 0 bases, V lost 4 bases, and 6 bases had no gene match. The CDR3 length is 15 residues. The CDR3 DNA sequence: TGTGCCAGCAGCCCCGACGGGACAGCTAACTATGGCTACACCTTC. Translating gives CASSPDGTANYGYTF.

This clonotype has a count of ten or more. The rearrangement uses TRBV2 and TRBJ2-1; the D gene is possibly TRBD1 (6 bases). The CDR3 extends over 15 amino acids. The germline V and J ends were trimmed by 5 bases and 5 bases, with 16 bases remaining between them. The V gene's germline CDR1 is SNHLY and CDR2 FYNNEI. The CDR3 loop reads CASSKHLSGDNEQFF. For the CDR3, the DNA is TGTGCCAGCAGTAAACACCTTTCAGGGGACAATGAGCAGTTCTTC.

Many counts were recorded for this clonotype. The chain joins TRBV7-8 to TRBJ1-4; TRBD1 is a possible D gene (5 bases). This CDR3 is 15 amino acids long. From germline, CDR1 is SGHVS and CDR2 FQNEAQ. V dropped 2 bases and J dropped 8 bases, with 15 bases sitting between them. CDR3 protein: CASSLMRRVGEKLFF. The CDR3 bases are TGTGCCAGCAGCTTAATGCGCAGGGTGGGCGAAAAACTGTTTTTT.

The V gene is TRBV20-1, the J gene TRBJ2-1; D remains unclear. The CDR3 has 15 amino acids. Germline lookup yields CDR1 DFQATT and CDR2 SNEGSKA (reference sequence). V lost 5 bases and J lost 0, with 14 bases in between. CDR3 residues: CSAREDPSSYNEQFF. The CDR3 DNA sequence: TGCAGTGCTCGCGAGGACCCAAGCTCCTACAATGAGCAGTTCTTC.

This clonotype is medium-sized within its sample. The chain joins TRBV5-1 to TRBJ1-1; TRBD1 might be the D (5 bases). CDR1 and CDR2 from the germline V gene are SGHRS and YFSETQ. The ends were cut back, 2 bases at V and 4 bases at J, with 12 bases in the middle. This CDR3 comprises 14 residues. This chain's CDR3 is CASSFGGGGTEAFF. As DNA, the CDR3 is TGCGCCAGCAGCTTCGGGGGGGGAGGCACTGAAGCTTTCTTT.

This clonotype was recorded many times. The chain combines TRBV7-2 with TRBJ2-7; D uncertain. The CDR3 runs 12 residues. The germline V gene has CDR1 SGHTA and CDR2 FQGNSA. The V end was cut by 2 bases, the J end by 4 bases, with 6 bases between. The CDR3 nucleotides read TGTGCCAGCAGCTTAATGGCTTACGAGCAGTACTTC. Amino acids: CASSLMAYEQYF.

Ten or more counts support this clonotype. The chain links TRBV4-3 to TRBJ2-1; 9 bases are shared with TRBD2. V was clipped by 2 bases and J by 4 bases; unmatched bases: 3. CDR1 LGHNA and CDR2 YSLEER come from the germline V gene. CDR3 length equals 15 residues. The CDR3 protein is CASSQSGRWYNEQFF. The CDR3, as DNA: TGCGCCAGCAGCCAAAGCGGGAGGTGGTACAATGAGCAGTTCTTC.

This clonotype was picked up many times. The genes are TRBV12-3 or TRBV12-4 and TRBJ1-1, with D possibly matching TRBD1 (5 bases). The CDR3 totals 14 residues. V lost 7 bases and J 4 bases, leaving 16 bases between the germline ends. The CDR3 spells CASTPSGGPTEAFF. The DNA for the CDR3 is TGTGCCAGCACTCCTAGTGGGGGACCCACTGAAGCTTTCTTT.

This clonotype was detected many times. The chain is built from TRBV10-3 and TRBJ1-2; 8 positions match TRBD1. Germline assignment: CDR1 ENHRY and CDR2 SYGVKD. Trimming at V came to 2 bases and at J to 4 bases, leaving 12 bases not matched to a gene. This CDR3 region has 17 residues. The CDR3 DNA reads TGTGCCATCAGTGAGCCTGGACAGGGAGTAGTAGGCTATGGCTACACCTTC. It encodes CAISEPGQGVVGYGYTF.

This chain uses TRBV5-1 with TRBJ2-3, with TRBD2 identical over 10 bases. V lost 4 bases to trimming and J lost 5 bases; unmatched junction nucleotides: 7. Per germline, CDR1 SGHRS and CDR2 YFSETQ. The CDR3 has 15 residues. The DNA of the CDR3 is TGCGCCAGCAGCCCTATAGCGGGAGGCAGAGATACGCAGTATTTT. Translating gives CASSPIAGGRDTQYF. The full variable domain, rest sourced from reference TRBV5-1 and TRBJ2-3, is KAGVTQTPRYLIKTRGQQVTLSCSPISGHRSVSWYQQTPGQGLQFLFEYFSETQRNKGNFPGRFSGRQFSNSRSEMNVSTLELGDSALYLCASSPIAGGRDTQYFGPGTRLTVL.

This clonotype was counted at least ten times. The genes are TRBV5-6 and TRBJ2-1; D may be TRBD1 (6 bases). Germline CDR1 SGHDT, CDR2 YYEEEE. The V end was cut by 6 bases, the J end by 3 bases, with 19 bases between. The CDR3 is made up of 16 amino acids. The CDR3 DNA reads TGTGCCAGCATGGCACAGGGCGGTTACGTCTACAATGAGCAGTTCTTC. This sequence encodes CASMAQGGYVYNEQFF.

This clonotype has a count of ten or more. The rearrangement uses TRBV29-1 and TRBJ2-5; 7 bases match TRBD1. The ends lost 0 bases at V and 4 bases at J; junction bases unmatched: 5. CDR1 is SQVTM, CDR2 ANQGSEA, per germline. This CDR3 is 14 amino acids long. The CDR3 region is CSVEDTGVGETQYF. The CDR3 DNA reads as TGCAGCGTTGAAGACACAGGGGTAGGAGAGACCCAGTACTTC.

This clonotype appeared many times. This chain's CDR3 is CASRITDSSTDTQYF. The CDR3 nucleotides are TGTGCCAGCAGGATAACTGACAGCTCCACAGATACGCAGTATTTT. This chain links TRBV6-5 with TRBJ2-3; TRBD1 is a possible D gene (5 bases). The CDR3 runs to 15 residues. Between the trimmed V and J ends, which lost 6 bases and 2 bases, there was a span of 15 bases. The germline gives CDR1 MNHEY, CDR2 SVGAGI.

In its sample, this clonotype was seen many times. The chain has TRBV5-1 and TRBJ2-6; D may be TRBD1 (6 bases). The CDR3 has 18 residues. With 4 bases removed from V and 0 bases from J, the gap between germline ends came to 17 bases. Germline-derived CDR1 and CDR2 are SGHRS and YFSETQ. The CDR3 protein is CASSASTGRYSGANVLTF. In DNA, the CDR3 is TGCGCCAGCAGCGCATCGACAGGCAGATACTCTGGGGCCAACGTCCTGACTTTC.

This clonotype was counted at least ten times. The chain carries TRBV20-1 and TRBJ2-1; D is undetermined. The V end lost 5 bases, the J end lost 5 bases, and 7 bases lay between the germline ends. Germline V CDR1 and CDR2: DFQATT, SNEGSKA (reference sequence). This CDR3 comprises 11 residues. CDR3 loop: CSAHTNNEQFF. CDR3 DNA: TGCAGTGCTCACACAAACAATGAGCAGTTCTTC.

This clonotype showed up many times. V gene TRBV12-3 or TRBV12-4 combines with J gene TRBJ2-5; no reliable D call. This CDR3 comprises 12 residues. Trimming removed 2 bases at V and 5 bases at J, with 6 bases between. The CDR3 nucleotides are TGTGCCAGCAGTTTATCACGGGAGACCCAGTACTTC. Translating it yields CASSLSRETQYF.

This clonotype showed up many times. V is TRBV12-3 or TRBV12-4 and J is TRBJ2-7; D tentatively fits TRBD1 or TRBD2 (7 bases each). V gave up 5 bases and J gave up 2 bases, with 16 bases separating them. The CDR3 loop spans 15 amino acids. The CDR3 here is CASSPGGGPPYEQYF. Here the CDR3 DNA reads TGTGCCAGCAGTCCAGGGGGGGGACCCCCCTACGAGCAGTACTTC.

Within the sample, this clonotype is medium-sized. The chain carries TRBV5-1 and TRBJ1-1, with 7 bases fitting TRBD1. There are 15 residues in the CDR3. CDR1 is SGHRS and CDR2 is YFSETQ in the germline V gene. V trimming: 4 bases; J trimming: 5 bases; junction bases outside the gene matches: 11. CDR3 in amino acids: CASSARDSLGTEAFF. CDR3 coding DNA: TGCGCCAGCAGCGCTAGGGACAGCCTGGGTACTGAAGCTTTCTTT.

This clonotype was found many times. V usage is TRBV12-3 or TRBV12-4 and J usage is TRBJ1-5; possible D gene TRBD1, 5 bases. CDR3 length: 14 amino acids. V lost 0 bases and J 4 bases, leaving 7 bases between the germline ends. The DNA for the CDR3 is TGTGCCAGCAGTTTAGCCAAGGGGAATCAGCCCCAGCATTTT. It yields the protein CASSLAKGNQPQHF.

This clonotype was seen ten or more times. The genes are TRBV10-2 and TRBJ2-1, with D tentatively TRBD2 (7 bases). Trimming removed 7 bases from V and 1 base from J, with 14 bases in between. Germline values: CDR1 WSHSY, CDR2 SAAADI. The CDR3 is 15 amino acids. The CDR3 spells CASTRGGRSYNEQFF. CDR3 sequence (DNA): TGCGCCAGCACGAGGGGGGGGCGGTCCTACAATGAGCAGTTCTTC.

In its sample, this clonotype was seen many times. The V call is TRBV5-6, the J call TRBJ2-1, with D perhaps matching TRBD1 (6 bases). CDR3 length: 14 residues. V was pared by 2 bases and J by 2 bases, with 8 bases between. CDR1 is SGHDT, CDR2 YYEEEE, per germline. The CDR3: CASSFWGPYNEQFF. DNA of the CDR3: TGTGCCAGCAGCTTTTGGGGGCCCTACAATGAGCAGTTCTTC.

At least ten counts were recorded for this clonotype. The CDR3 nucleotides are TGTGCCAGCAGTTACGTGAGAAGCTCCACAGATACGCAGTATTTT. Its protein is CASSYVRSSTDTQYF. This chain connects TRBV6-6 to TRBJ2-3; no reliable D call. This CDR3 is built from 15 residues. CDR1 and CDR2 (germline): MNHNY, SVGAGI (reference sequence). Between the trimmed V and J ends, which lost 2 bases and 2 bases, there was a span of 11 bases.

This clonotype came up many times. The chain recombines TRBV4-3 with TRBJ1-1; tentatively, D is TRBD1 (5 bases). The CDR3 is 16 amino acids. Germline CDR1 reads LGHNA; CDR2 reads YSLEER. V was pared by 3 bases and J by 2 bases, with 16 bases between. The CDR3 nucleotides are TGCGCCAGCAGCCAGGACCAGGGCGTAGGAAACACTGAAGCTTTCTTT. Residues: CASSQDQGVGNTEAFF.

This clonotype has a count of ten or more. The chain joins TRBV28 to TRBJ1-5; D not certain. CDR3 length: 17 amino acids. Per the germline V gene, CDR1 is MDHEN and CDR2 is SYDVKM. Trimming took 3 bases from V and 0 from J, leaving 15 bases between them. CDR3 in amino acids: CASSFDPVWVSNQPQHF. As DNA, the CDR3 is TGTGCCAGCAGTTTTGATCCGGTCTGGGTTAGCAATCAGCCCCAGCATTTT.

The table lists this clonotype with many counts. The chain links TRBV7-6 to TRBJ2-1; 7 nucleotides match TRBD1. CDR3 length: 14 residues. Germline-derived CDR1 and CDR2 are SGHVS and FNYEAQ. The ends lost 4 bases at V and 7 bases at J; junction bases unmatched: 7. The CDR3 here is CASSSQPTGNEQFF. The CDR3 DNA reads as TGTGCCAGCAGCTCACAACCGACAGGGAATGAGCAGTTCTTC.